This entry lists 29 T cell receptor beta chains sequenced from one sample in a study of T cell responses to AZD1222 COVID-19 vaccine. TCRdb's copy holds only in-frame clones and misses some; the assay was immunoSEQ multiplex PCR. The sample yields about 50,000 clones, 80% to 90% seen once. The sample consisted of peripheral blood, taken on day 0 of AZD1222 vaccination. These receptors all come from an adult in good health.

This chain joins TRBV2 and TRBJ1-5, with no clear D. The ends were cut back, 4 bases at V and 0 bases at J, with 10 bases in the middle. Per the germline V gene, CDR1 is SNHLY and CDR2 is FYNNEI. This CDR3 spans 15 amino acids. CDR3 sequence: CASSGTGNSNQPQHF. The CDR3 DNA reads TGTGCCAGCAGTGGGACGGGAAATAGCAATCAGCCCCAGCATTTT.

The chain uses TRBV2 and TRBJ2-5; 11 bases agree with TRBD2. V trimming: 5 bases; J trimming: 3 bases; junction bases outside the gene matches: 2. CDR3 length: 14 amino acids. From germline, CDR1 is SNHLY and CDR2 FYNNEI. In DNA, the CDR3 is TGTGCCAGCAGTTTTAGCGGGGGGGAAGAGACCCAGTACTTC. Residues: CASSFSGGEETQYF.

The chain employs TRBV5-1 and TRBJ2-2; D uncertain. CDR1 is SGHRS and CDR2 is YFSETQ in the germline V gene. This CDR3 has 11 amino acids. The ends were cut back, 4 bases at V and 9 bases at J, with 7 bases in the middle. CDR3 DNA sequence: TGCGCCAGCAGCACGGGCCGGGAGCTGTTTTTT. Its translation: CASSTGRELFF.

This chain connects TRBV7-8 to TRBJ1-2; perhaps TRBD1 as D (5 bases). The V end lost 1 base, the J end lost 7 bases, and 16 bases lay between the germline ends. This CDR3 contains 15 residues. The germline V gene encodes CDR1 SGHVS and CDR2 FQNEAQ. CDR3 residues: CASSLVPGRVFGYTF. CDR3 nucleotide sequence: TGTGCCAGCAGCTTAGTTCCAGGCAGGGTCTTTGGCTACACCTTC.

This sequence joins TRBV2 and TRBJ1-1; 8 bases match TRBD1. This CDR3 spans 15 amino acids. V was clipped by 5 bases and J by 1 base; unmatched bases: 6. Germline values: CDR1 SNHLY, CDR2 FYNNEI. The CDR3 is CASSMDRDPNTEAFF. The CDR3, as DNA: TGTGCCAGCAGTATGGACAGGGACCCGAACACTGAAGCTTTCTTT. Full variable domain (remainder filled in from reference TRBV2 and TRBJ1-1): EPEVTQTPSHQVTQMGQEVILRCVPISNHLYFYWYRQILGQKVEFLVSFYNNEISEKSEIFDDQFSVERPDGSNFTLKIRSTKLEDSAMYFCASSMDRDPNTEAFFGQGTRLTVV.

This clone was observed a single time. The chain recombines TRBV7-3 with TRBJ2-5; 9 nucleotides line up with TRBD2. Looked up from germline, CDR1 is SGHTA and CDR2 is FQGTGA. This CDR3 has 15 residues. V shed 5 bases, J shed 5 bases, and the junction held 9 bases outside the gene matches. CDR3 in amino acids: CASSPTRGGRETQYF. The CDR3, as DNA: TGTGCCAGCAGCCCGACGCGGGGGGGCCGGGAGACCCAGTACTTC.

The genes are TRBV2 and TRBJ2-2, with D uncertain. CDR3 length: 16 amino acids. CDR1 SNHLY and CDR2 FYNNEI come from the germline V gene. Trimming pared 3 bases from V and 0 bases from J, leaving 11 bases between. The CDR3 DNA is TGTGCCAGCAGTGAGGGCCAGGTTTCGAACACCGGGGAGCTGTTTTTT. Amino acids: CASSEGQVSNTGELFF.

This clone showed up just once. The V gene is TRBV10-3, the J gene TRBJ1-2, with a possible D match to TRBD1 (5 bases). CDR1 is ENHRY, CDR2 SYGVKD, per germline. Trimming removed 2 bases at V and 8 bases at J, with 15 bases between. The length of the CDR3 is 14 residues. The CDR3: CAISERQGTMGYTF. The CDR3, as DNA: TGTGCCATCAGTGAGCGTCAGGGCACTATGGGCTACACCTTC.

This clone was seen a few times. This chain links TRBV19 with TRBJ1-5; possible D gene TRBD1, 6 bases. Trimming left V 3 bases short and J 3 bases short, with 12 bases between. CDR3 length equals 15 residues. Germline V gene lookup returns CDR1 LNHDA and CDR2 SQIVND (reference sequence). The CDR3 spells CASSIPWDNNQPQHF. CDR3 DNA: TGTGCCAGTAGTATCCCCTGGGACAACAATCAGCCCCAGCATTTT.

The chain employs TRBV28 and TRBJ2-7; the D is unclear. V was cut by 2 bases and J by 4 bases, with 9 bases left in between. The CDR3 covers 13 residues. In germline, CDR1 is MDHEN, CDR2 SYDVKM. The CDR3: CASSLGEWYEQYF. For the CDR3, the DNA is TGTGCCAGCAGTTTAGGGGAATGGTACGAGCAGTACTTC.

This rearrangement joins TRBV28 to TRBJ1-1; D possibly corresponds to TRBD1 (5 bases). CDR1 and CDR2 (germline): MDHEN, SYDVKM. CDR3 length: 15 amino acids. The CDR3 here is CLLTMSRGFDTEAFF. The CDR3 DNA reads as TGTCTCCTGACTATGTCGAGGGGTTTTGACACTGAAGCTTTCTTT.

DNA of the CDR3: TGCGCCAGCAGCCAAGTGGGACAACTCACAGATACGCAGTATTTT. Translating gives CASSQVGQLTDTQYF. The rearrangement joins TRBV4-1 to TRBJ2-3, with D possibly being TRBD1 (6 bases). The CDR3 is made up of 15 amino acids. Germline V gene sequence: CDR1 MGHRA, CDR2 YSYEKL. V was cut by 1 base and J by 2 bases, with 10 bases left in between.

The chain uses TRBV3-1 (or the pseudogene TRBV3-2) and TRBJ1-5; no clear D gene. Germline values: CDR1 LGHDT, CDR2 YNNKEL (reference sequence). This CDR3 is 13 amino acids long. The V gene lost 3 bases and the J gene lost 6 bases, with 9 bases spanning the gap. CDR3: CASSQGLFQPQHF. CDR3 DNA sequence: TGTGCCAGCAGCCAGGGCCTCTTTCAGCCCCAGCATTTT.

The chain employs TRBV28 and TRBJ1-1, with unresolved D. The CDR3 contains 14 residues. The V and J ends lost 8 bases and 4 bases respectively, with 17 bases between them. The germline V gene has CDR1 MDHEN and CDR2 SYDVKM. CDR3 sequence reads: CASRHLTAPTEAFF. The CDR3 DNA follows: TGTGCCAGCCGACATTTAACAGCACCCACTGAAGCTTTCTTT.

The rearrangement uses TRBV6-1 and TRBJ2-3; 10 positions match TRBD2. Germline V gene sequence: CDR1 MNHNS, CDR2 SASEGT. This CDR3 region has 15 residues. The ends lost 1 base at V and 6 bases at J; junction bases unmatched: 4. The CDR3 coding sequence is TGTGCCAGCAGTGAAGAAGCGGGGGGGCTGGATACGCAGTATTTT. Protein: CASSEEAGGLDTQYF.

The gene calls are TRBV6-5 and TRBJ1-4; a weak D match, TRBD1 (6 bases). This CDR3 has 15 residues. The V end was cut by 7 bases, the J end by 4 bases, with 16 bases between. Germline CDR1 and CDR2: MNHEY and SVGAGI. The CDR3 sequence is CASNLQDRHNEKLFF. In DNA form, the CDR3 reads TGTGCCAGCAACCTACAGGACAGACATAATGAAAAACTGTTTTTT.

This sequence joins TRBV5-4 and TRBJ2-5; D could derive from TRBD1 or TRBD2 (6 bases each). The CDR3 has 14 amino acids. From germline, CDR1 is SGHNT and CDR2 YYREEE (reference sequence). V was cut by 2 bases and J by 5 bases, with 13 bases left in between. The CDR3 loop is CASSLGGLGETQYF. The CDR3, as DNA: TGTGCCAGCAGCTTAGGGGGGCTGGGGGAGACCCAGTACTTC. Drawing the rest from reference TRBV5-4 and TRBJ2-5, the complete variable domain is ETGVTQSPTHLIKTRGQQVTLRCSSQSGHNTVSWYQQALGQGPQFIFQYYREEENGRGNFPPRFSGLQFPNYSSELNVNALELDDSALYLCASSLGGLGETQYFGPGTRLLVL.

This chain uses TRBV13 with TRBJ2-5; 7 bases fit TRBD1. J gave up 1 base and V 5 bases, and 7 bases lay outside the gene matches. The germline CDR1 and CDR2 sequences are PRHDT and FYEKMQ (reference sequence). The length of the CDR3 is 15 residues. The CDR3 here is CASSPSSGGQETQYF. The CDR3, as DNA: TGTGCCAGCAGCCCTTCTTCAGGGGGCCAAGAGACCCAGTACTTC.

The V and J genes are TRBV19 and TRBJ2-7; D possibly corresponds to TRBD1 (5 bases). Between the trimmed V and J ends, which lost 5 bases and 4 bases, there was a span of 21 bases. The length of the CDR3 is 16 residues. Germline-derived CDR1 and CDR2 are LNHDA and SQIVND (reference sequence). The CDR3: CASSSGDFSRGYEQYF. The CDR3 nucleotides read TGTGCCAGTAGTTCGGGCGACTTTTCTAGGGGATACGAGCAGTACTTC.

V and J are TRBV6-1 and TRBJ2-7, with D maybe TRBD2 (6 bases). V was trimmed by 1 base and J by 0 bases, leaving 10 bases between them. CDR3 size: 15 residues. Looked up from germline, CDR1 is MNHNS and CDR2 is SASEGT. CDR3 DNA: TGTGCCAGCAGTGAAGGACCCGGGAGCTCCTACGAGCAGTACTTC. Residues: CASSEGPGSSYEQYF.

This clone showed up just a few times. The genes are TRBV5-1 and TRBJ2-1; no firm D call. Trimming stripped 4 bases from V and 8 bases from J, with 13 bases between. Germline V gene data show CDR1 as SGHRS and CDR2 as YFSETQ. The CDR3 contains 13 residues. This CDR3 is CASSPTVNDEQFF. As DNA, the CDR3 is TGCGCCAGCAGCCCGACCGTAAACGATGAGCAGTTCTTC.

This chain joins TRBV9 and TRBJ1-5, with TRBD1 matching over 7 bases. Germline-derived CDR1 and CDR2 are SGDLS and YYNGEE. The ends lost 0 bases at V and 4 bases at J; junction bases unmatched: 4. This CDR3 is built from 15 residues. The DNA of the CDR3 is TGTGCCAGCAGCGTAGGGCCAGGGGGGAATCAGCCCCAGCATTTT. This sequence encodes CASSVGPGGNQPQHF.

For the CDR3, the DNA is TGTGCCAGCAGGGGGCAACACTATGGCTACACCTTC. Residues: CASRGQHYGYTF. The chain is built from TRBV6-5 and TRBJ1-2, with D possibly being TRBD1 (5 bases). V lost 6 bases and J 3 bases, leaving 8 bases between the germline ends. This CDR3 has 12 residues. CDR1 and CDR2 from the germline V gene are MNHEY and SVGAGI.

This clone was counted a single time. Other DNA sequences in this sample translate to the same CDR3. The genes are TRBV14 and TRBJ2-3; D not certain. In germline, CDR1 is SGHDN, CDR2 FVKESK. V was clipped by 2 bases and J by 2 bases, with 8 bases between them. CDR3 length: 14 residues. As DNA, the CDR3 is TGTGCCAGCAGCCAAAGTCGGCACACAGATACGCAGTATTTT. Protein product: CASSQSRHTDTQYF.

The rearrangement uses TRBV28 and TRBJ1-1; tentatively, D is TRBD1 (6 bases). Trimming cost V 1 base and J 1 base, with 13 bases left between them. Germline assignment: CDR1 MDHEN and CDR2 SYDVKM. The CDR3 sequence is 16 residues long. The CDR3 region is CASSLFVAGANTEAFF. DNA for the CDR3: TGTGCCAGCAGTTTATTCGTGGCAGGGGCGAACACTGAAGCTTTCTTT.

The gene calls are TRBV5-1 and TRBJ2-1, with D perhaps matching TRBD1 or TRBD2 (6 bases each). This CDR3 has 14 amino acids. Germline CDR1 SGHRS, CDR2 YFSETQ. Deletions cut 4 bases from V and 5 bases from J, with 13 bases between. Written as DNA, the CDR3 is TGCGCCAGCAGCCTCCAGAGGGGGGACAATGAGCAGTTCTTC. Encoded protein: CASSLQRGDNEQFF.

V gene TRBV2 combines with J gene TRBJ2-3, with 7 bases matching TRBD1. J lost 11 bases, V lost 8 bases, and 13 bases had no gene match. The CDR3 sequence is 13 residues long. Germline V gene lookup returns CDR1 SNHLY and CDR2 FYNNEI. The CDR3 DNA sequence: TGTGCCAGCGGGCGGCAGGGGGAAGGGAAGCAGTATTTT. Protein: CASGRQGEGKQYF.

The chain joins TRBV2 to TRBJ1-3, with D possibly TRBD1 on 5 matching bases. The CDR3 consists of 13 residues. Germline CDR1 reads SNHLY; CDR2 reads FYNNEI. Trimming took 8 bases from V and 1 from J, leaving 9 bases between them. CDR3 loop: CASGAGSGNTIYF. The CDR3 coding sequence is TGTGCCAGCGGGGCAGGGTCTGGAAACACCATATATTTT.

The V call is TRBV28, the J call TRBJ2-1, with a possible D match to TRBD2 (6 bases). Per germline, CDR1 MDHEN and CDR2 SYDVKM. The CDR3 consists of 12 residues. V shed 6 bases and J shed 11 bases, with 14 bases lying between them. CDR3 sequence (DNA): TGTGCCAGCAGGGACGGAGGGAATAAGCAGTTCTTC. Residues: CASRDGGNKQFF.